Sequencing of this T cell receptor beta chain was carried out in a study of T cells in Graves' hyperthyroidism and ophthalmopathy. Study in general: Peripheral blood was acquired at first diagnosis, ahead of any therapy whatsoever. Study-wide points: Most thyroid clonotypes with frequency above 0.001 were detected in blood.

V shed 2 bases and J shed 6 bases, with 11 bases lying between them. The germline CDR1 and CDR2 sequences are SGHDT and YYEEEE. The CDR3 sequence is 14 residues long. What was amplified from RNA transcripts were TCR beta CDR3 regions. The HTBI primer set served for first-round RT-PCR of the TCR CDR3. TCRdb independently ran MiXCR on the multiplex PCR reads; one entry per CDR3 protein. The sample contains approximately 400,000 distinct CDR3 sequences, over 11% of which appear only once. Note on this clonotype: What it recognizes is unknown.

The sample consisted of blood. The clonotype comes from a woman aged 60 to 75 with Graves' hyperthyroidism. The rearrangement joins TRBV5-6 to TRBJ1-4; possible D gene TRBD1, 6 bases. DNA of the CDR3: TGTGCCAGCAGCTTAGGGGGGTTTGATGAAAAACTGTTTTTT. It codes for CASSLGGFDEKLFF.